This is a list of T cell receptor beta chains from one sample in a study of T cells after posttransplantation cyclophosphamide. Measured with immunoSEQ multiplex PCR; TCRdb has only the in-frame clones, and not every one. The sample includes around 17,000 clones, roughly 80% of them seen just once. The source material was PBMCs, sampled roughly 460 days after allogeneic stem cell transplant with calcineurin inhibitor and methotrexate. These receptors originate from a male patient aged 30 to 39 who received an allogeneic stem cell transplant from an unrelated donor, was CMV-positive, and had acute and chronic GVHD. Some T cells here may be from the graft donor. Each CDR3 is given with its conserved first and last residue. Each record gives: V gene, D gene, J gene, clone size, CDR3 DNA, CDR3 protein. D genes are given only for firm matches. Part of the rows lack a size; the others show once, few, many or a class for expanded clones.

v_call: TRBV27; d_call: TRBD1; j_call: TRBJ2-3; clone_size: -; cdr3_nt: TGTGCCAGCAGTCCATACCACAGGGGGCCTCAAGATACGCAGTATTTT; cdr3_aa: CASSPYHRGPQDTQYF
v_call: TRBV11-2; d_call: TRBD2; j_call: TRBJ2-3; clone_size: -; cdr3_nt: TGTGCCAGCAGCTCCCCCGGTCTAGCGGGGGTAGATACGCAGTATTTT; cdr3_aa: CASSSPGLAGVDTQYF
v_call: TRBV4-1; d_call: TRBD2; j_call: TRBJ2-1; clone_size: few; cdr3_nt: TGCGCCAGCAGCCAACCCACCGGGACTAGAGACAATGAGCAGTTCTTC; cdr3_aa: CASSQPTGTRDNEQFF
v_call: TRBV7-7; d_call: -; j_call: TRBJ2-5; clone_size: -; cdr3_nt: TGTGCTAGCAGCTCCTCTCTTGTTAGGAGCGTAGAGACCCAGTACTTC; cdr3_aa: CASSSSLVRSVETQYF
v_call: TRBV18; d_call: -; j_call: TRBJ1-5; clone_size: -; cdr3_nt: TGTGCCAGCCCATCAGGGCGGTTGTATTGCAATCAGCCCCAGCATTTT; cdr3_aa: CASPSGRLYCNQPQHF
v_call: TRBV2; d_call: TRBD1; j_call: TRBJ1-3; clone_size: -; cdr3_nt: TGTGCCAGCAGTGGCGGGACAGCAGGAAACACCATATATTTT; cdr3_aa: CASSGGTAGNTIYF
v_call: TRBV5-6; d_call: TRBD2; j_call: TRBJ2-7; clone_size: once; cdr3_nt: TGTGCCAGCAGCTTGTGGCTAGCGGGAGGCCTTATTCCCTACGAGCAGTACTTC; cdr3_aa: CASSLWLAGGLIPYEQYF
v_call: TRBV19; d_call: -; j_call: TRBJ1-1; clone_size: few; cdr3_nt: TGTGCCAGTAGTATGGGGCAGAAGGGAATAGTGGCTTTCTTT; cdr3_aa: CASSMGQKGIVAFF
v_call: TRBV16; d_call: TRBD1; j_call: TRBJ2-3; clone_size: -; cdr3_nt: TGTGCCAGCAGCCAACCCGACAGGGGGAGCACAGATACGCAGTATTTT; cdr3_aa: CASSQPDRGSTDTQYF
v_call: TRBV7-6; d_call: -; j_call: TRBJ2-6; clone_size: -; cdr3_nt: TGTGCCAGCAGCTTAGTTCCCCAGGGGACCGGGGCCAACGTCCTGACTTTC; cdr3_aa: CASSLVPQGTGANVLTF
v_call: TRBV9; d_call: TRBD2; j_call: TRBJ2-2; clone_size: -; cdr3_nt: TGTGCCAGCAGCGTAGAACTAGCGGGGGGGCAGGAGCTGTTTTTT; cdr3_aa: CASSVELAGGQELFF
v_call: TRBV7-2; d_call: -; j_call: TRBJ2-3; clone_size: -; cdr3_nt: TGTGCCAGCAGCCACGAATCCCTGACAGGCCCCACAGATACGCAGTATTTT; cdr3_aa: CASSHESLTGPTDTQYF
v_call: TRBV6-6; d_call: -; j_call: TRBJ1-4; clone_size: -; cdr3_nt: TGTGCCAGCAGTTCCACCGGGACAACTAATGAAAAACTGTTTTTT; cdr3_aa: CASSSTGTTNEKLFF
v_call: TRBV7-6; d_call: -; j_call: TRBJ2-3; clone_size: -; cdr3_nt: TGTGCCAGCAGCTTATCGAACAGTTACACAGATACGCAGTATTTT; cdr3_aa: CASSLSNSYTDTQYF
v_call: TRBV19; d_call: -; j_call: TRBJ1-2; clone_size: -; cdr3_nt: TGTGCCAGTAGTAGACCGACCTTTCGGGATGGCTACACCTTC; cdr3_aa: CASSRPTFRDGYTF
v_call: TRBV27; d_call: -; j_call: TRBJ1-1; clone_size: once; cdr3_nt: TGTGCCAGCAGTCCACTAATGAACACTGAAGCTTTCTTT; cdr3_aa: CASSPLMNTEAFF
v_call: TRBV7-3; d_call: TRBD1; j_call: TRBJ2-7; clone_size: few; cdr3_nt: TGTGCCAGCAGCTCGAGTCCGGGACAGGGGTACGAGCAGTACTTC; cdr3_aa: CASSSSPGQGYEQYF
v_call: TRBV18; d_call: TRBD2; j_call: TRBJ2-5; clone_size: few; cdr3_nt: TGTGCCAGCTCACCGAACCCGGGACTAGCGGGGGGGCTGCAAGAGACCCAGTACTTC; cdr3_aa: CASSPNPGLAGGLQETQYF
v_call: TRBV30; d_call: -; j_call: TRBJ1-5; clone_size: few; cdr3_nt: TGTGCCTGGAGTGGAGGACAGATAAGCAATCAGCCCCAGCATTTT; cdr3_aa: CAWSGGQISNQPQHF
v_call: TRBV5-6; d_call: TRBD1; j_call: TRBJ1-5; clone_size: -; cdr3_nt: TGTGCCAGCAGCAAACAGGGGAGCGGGAATCAGCCCCAGCATTTT; cdr3_aa: CASSKQGSGNQPQHF
v_call: TRBV7-9; d_call: -; j_call: TRBJ2-3; clone_size: -; cdr3_nt: TGTGCCAGCACCAGAACCCCAGATACGCAGTATTTT; cdr3_aa: CASTRTPDTQYF
v_call: TRBV2; d_call: TRBD2; j_call: TRBJ2-1; clone_size: -; cdr3_nt: TGTGCCAGCATCTCCCCGGGACTAGGGAAGGATGAGCAGTTCTTC; cdr3_aa: CASISPGLGKDEQFF
v_call: TRBV5-4; d_call: -; j_call: TRBJ2-4; clone_size: -; cdr3_nt: TGTGCCAGCAGCCGACGGCGGGACCTAGCCAAAAACATTCAGTACTTC; cdr3_aa: CASSRRRDLAKNIQYF
v_call: TRBV28; d_call: -; j_call: TRBJ2-1; clone_size: -; cdr3_nt: TGTACCAGCTGCCCCGGGGGACCATACAATGAGCAGTTCTTC; cdr3_aa: CTSCPGGPYNEQFF
v_call: TRBV6-6; d_call: -; j_call: TRBJ1-1; clone_size: once; cdr3_nt: TGTGCCAGCATCGACAGAGAGAACACTGAAGCTTTCTTT; cdr3_aa: CASIDRENTEAFF
v_call: TRBV19; d_call: -; j_call: TRBJ1-2; clone_size: -; cdr3_nt: TGTGCCAGTAGTACCGGGCCAGCAGGGCCCTCACGCTATGGCTACACCTTC; cdr3_aa: CASSTGPAGPSRYGYTF
v_call: TRBV11-2; d_call: -; j_call: TRBJ2-7; clone_size: -; cdr3_nt: TGTGCCAGCAGCCCGGGGTTTACTAGGCAGTACTTC; cdr3_aa: CASSPGFTRQYF
v_call: TRBV7-8; d_call: TRBD2; j_call: TRBJ2-7; clone_size: -; cdr3_nt: TGTGCCAGCAGCCCCAGGGAGGGAGCCTACGAGCAGTACTTC; cdr3_aa: CASSPREGAYEQYF
v_call: TRBV28; d_call: -; j_call: TRBJ2-1; clone_size: -; cdr3_nt: TGTGCCAGCAGTTTCGGTTCGAGCGTAAGTGAGCAGTTCTTC; cdr3_aa: CASSFGSSVSEQFF